The table lists the clone carrying this T cell receptor (beta chain) with many counts. What it binds is unknown. The data were taken from a study of T-cell reconstitution after alpha-beta-depleted transplantation in children. General observations from the study: T-cell counts and diversity at one year post-transplant came mainly from newly produced T cells. Surviving recipient T cells and thymic progenitors underlay high day-60 TCRbeta diversity in some patients. It was reported that alpha-beta T cells came from several hundred expanded graft clones (about two months after transplant).

During its preparation, the TCRbeta library received unique molecular identifiers. TCRdb recomputed calls from the PCR reads with MiXCR, one row per CDR3 protein. The table has about 980,000 distinct CDR3 sequences, 25% to 30% seen once. The CDR3 has 15 amino acids. With V trimmed by 2 bases and J by 0 bases, 5 bases remained unmatched. Germline lookup yields CDR1 DFQATT and CDR2 SNEGSKA (reference sequence). The receptor was derived from a boy under two years old who had a stem cell transplant for SCID, so the T cells may come from the graft donor. Specimen: PBMCs, mostly from graft donor cells, collected 360 days after TCRalphabeta/CD19-depleted stem cell transplant. The chain carries TRBV20-1 and TRBJ2-7; 9 positions agree with TRBD2. Here the CDR3 DNA reads TGCAGTGCTAGATATCTAGCGGGGTTCTCCTACGAGCAGTACTTC. Its protein is CSARYLAGFSYEQYF.